The 32 T cell receptor beta chains presented below share a single source sample, sequenced in a study of spatial heterogeneity in lung cancer. Each CDR3 protein is one row after TCRdb ran MiXCR on the 5' RACE reads. This sample has 17,000 or so distinct CDR3 sequences, with about 10% found just once. Regarding time point: blood at routine non-recurrence follow-up after resection. The sequenced sample was PBMCs, obtained at follow-up. The source is a male donor with early-stage non-small cell lung cancer.

The J gene is TRBJ2-5, the V gene TRBV24-1; TRBD1 agrees at 9 bases. The CDR3 loop spans 13 amino acids. V was clipped by 4 bases and J by 8 bases; unmatched bases: 4. Looked up from germline, CDR1 is KGHDR and CDR2 is SFDVKD. The CDR3 sequence is CATSEGTGNTQYF. CDR3 sequence (DNA): TGTGCCACCAGTGAGGGGACAGGGAATACCCAGTACTTC.

This clonotype was seen more than once but under ten times. This chain uses TRBV5-6 with TRBJ1-4; D remains unclear. Germline V gene lookup returns CDR1 SGHDT and CDR2 YYEEEE. This CDR3 contains 15 residues. V was pared by 1 base and J by 4 bases, with 11 bases between. The CDR3 spells CASSLRMGDNEKLFF. The CDR3 coding sequence is TGTGCCAGCAGCTTGAGGATGGGAGATAATGAAAAACTGTTTTTT.

This clonotype was counted many times. The chain carries TRBV5-5 and TRBJ2-5, with D perhaps being TRBD1 or TRBD2 (6 bases each). This CDR3 is 20 amino acids long. V was shortened by 0 bases and J by 5 bases, with 29 bases between the two germline ends. Per germline, CDR1 SGHKS and CDR2 YYEKEE (reference sequence). CDR3 nucleotide sequence: TGTGCCAGCAGCTTGGATATCCTGTCTGGCGGGGAGATAACAGGGGAGACCCAGTACTTC. Amino acid sequence: CASSLDILSGGEITGETQYF.

In its sample, this clonotype was seen many times. This chain uses TRBV27 with TRBJ1-5; tentatively, D is TRBD1 (5 bases). The CDR3 has 16 amino acids. Germline values: CDR1 MNHEY, CDR2 SMNVEV (reference sequence). V lost 5 bases to trimming and J lost 0 bases, with 14 bases between them. CDR3 sequence: CASSPTEPYSNQPQHF. The DNA of the CDR3 is TGTGCCAGCAGTCCGACAGAGCCCTATAGCAATCAGCCCCAGCATTTT.

This clonotype showed up many times. This rearrangement joins TRBV6-4 to TRBJ2-1; D tentatively reads TRBD1 or TRBD2 (5 bases each). The CDR3 covers 14 residues. V shed 10 bases and J shed 6 bases, with 19 bases lying between them. The germline V gene encodes CDR1 MRHNA and CDR2 SNTAGT. CDR3 sequence (DNA): TGTGCCACCAGCAACACCGGGACGGTCAATGAGCAGTTCTTC. It is translated as CATSNTGTVNEQFF.

This clonotype qualifies as medium-sized (0.01 to 0.1%). The chain employs TRBV29-1 and TRBJ1-4; weak D call: TRBD1 (5 bases). The germline gives CDR1 SQVTM, CDR2 ANQGSEA. V gave up 7 bases and J gave up 8 bases, with 17 bases separating them. The CDR3 spans 13 residues. The CDR3 DNA reads as TGCAGCGCACAACCGGGACGTGAGGAAAAACTGTTTTTT. This encodes CSAQPGREEKLFF. Full variable domain (outside the CDR3, taken from reference TRBV29-1 and TRBJ1-4): SAVISQKPSRDICQRGTSLTIQCQVDSQVTMMFWYRQQPGQSLTLIATANQGSEATYESGFVIDKFPISRPNLTFSTLTVSNMSPEDSSIYLCSAQPGREEKLFFGSGTQLSVL.

This clonotype has just one count. The rearrangement links TRBV28 to TRBJ2-7; 9 bases map to TRBD1. This CDR3 is built from 15 residues. CDR1 is MDHEN, CDR2 SYDVKM, per germline. Trimming removed 0 bases from V and 2 bases from J; junction bases left unmatched: 2. The CDR3 is CASSLWDRGTYEQYF. The CDR3 nucleotides read TGTGCCAGCAGTTTATGGGACAGGGGAACCTACGAGCAGTACTTC.

This clonotype was counted once. The rearrangement uses TRBV5-1 and TRBJ2-7; D not certain. The ends were cut back, 4 bases at V and 3 bases at J, with 14 bases in the middle. The CDR3 loop spans 14 amino acids. Germline values: CDR1 SGHRS, CDR2 YFSETQ. CDR3 coding DNA: TGCGCCAGCAGCCCGACATCCGGCGGCTACGAGCAGTACTTC. It codes for CASSPTSGGYEQYF.

This clonotype was seen more than once but under ten times. This chain joins TRBV4-1 and TRBJ2-1; D not certain. V lost 3 bases, J lost 5 bases, and 5 bases lay in between. The CDR3 runs 12 residues. CDR1 and CDR2 (germline): MGHRA, YSYEKL. CDR3 amino acids: CASSHEDNEQFF. The CDR3 DNA follows: TGCGCCAGCAGCCATGAGGACAATGAGCAGTTCTTC.

At least ten counts were recorded for this clonotype. The J gene is TRBJ1-3, the V gene TRBV6-5; TRBD1 matches at 9 bases. The germline V gene encodes CDR1 MNHEY and CDR2 SVGAGI. The CDR3 totals 15 residues. The trim removed 6 bases at V and 1 base at J, leaving 4 bases unmatched. The CDR3 DNA reads as TGTGCCAGCAGGACAGGGGGAGCTTCTGGAAACACCATATATTTT. This translates into CASRTGGASGNTIYF.

V gene TRBV4-1 combines with J gene TRBJ1-1; D perhaps matches TRBD1 (6 bases). There are 15 residues in the CDR3. Germline values: CDR1 MGHRA, CDR2 YSYEKL. V shed 0 bases and J shed 2 bases, with 10 bases lying between them. The chain's CDR3 is CASSQESGTNTEAFF. DNA of the CDR3: TGCGCCAGCAGCCAAGAATCCGGGACAAACACTGAAGCTTTCTTT.

In its sample, this clonotype was seen a few times. This chain joins TRBV9 and TRBJ2-7; D is possibly TRBD1 or TRBD2 (6 bases each). Germline V gene sequence: CDR1 SGDLS, CDR2 YYNGEE. Trimming pared 4 bases from V and 3 bases from J, leaving 17 bases between. The CDR3 is 15 residues long. CDR3: CASSPRGQGIYEQYF. The CDR3 DNA is TGTGCCAGCAGCCCCCGGGGGCAGGGGATCTACGAGCAGTACTTC.

This clonotype was found a few times. The rearrangement joins TRBV15 to TRBJ2-6; TRBD1 matches at 12 bases. Germline V gene lookup returns CDR1 LNHNV and CDR2 YYDKDF (reference sequence). After removal of 4 bases from V and 3 bases from J, the junction contained 4 bases not matched to a gene. This CDR3 region has 17 residues. This chain's CDR3 is CATSTGTGGGGANVLTF. The DNA for the CDR3 is TGTGCCACCAGCACCGGGACAGGGGGCGGTGGGGCCAACGTCCTGACTTTC.

V is TRBV29-1 and J is TRBJ1-5, with D possibly being TRBD1 (6 bases). V was trimmed by 6 bases and J by 2 bases, leaving 14 bases between them. Germline assignment: CDR1 SQVTM and CDR2 ANQGSEA. There are 14 residues in the CDR3. DNA for the CDR3: TGCAGCGTGACCACAGGGCTCGGCAATCAGCCCCAGCATTTT. It specifies CSVTTGLGNQPQHF. Full variable domain (remainder filled in from reference TRBV29-1 and TRBJ1-5): SAVISQKPSRDICQRGTSLTIQCQVDSQVTMMFWYRQQPGQSLTLIATANQGSEATYESGFVIDKFPISRPNLTFSTLTVSNMSPEDSSIYLCSVTTGLGNQPQHFGDGTRLSIL.

The V call is TRBV29-1, the J call TRBJ2-1, with D possibly being TRBD1 or TRBD2 (5 bases each). This CDR3 comprises 12 residues. With 5 bases removed from V and 5 bases from J, the gap between germline ends came to 10 bases. CDR1 is SQVTM and CDR2 is ANQGSEA in the germline V gene. The CDR3 here is CSVSRDDNEQFF. DNA for the CDR3: TGCAGCGTTAGCCGGGACGACAATGAGCAGTTCTTC.

The J gene is TRBJ2-3, the V gene TRBV6-2 or TRBV6-3, with 8 bases that match TRBD1. The CDR3 runs to 16 residues. Looked up from germline, CDR1 is MNHEY and CDR2 is SVGEGT. V shed 2 bases, J shed 4 bases, and the junction held 8 bases outside the gene matches. CDR3: CASSYPRDRLADTQYF. The CDR3 bases are TGTGCCAGCAGTTACCCCCGGGACAGGCTCGCAGATACGCAGTATTTT.

About this clonotype itself: It may be a read error: a sequence one base away is much more abundant. V and J are TRBV7-2 and TRBJ2-5, with D unresolved. The CDR3 has 14 residues. Germline values: CDR1 SGHTA, CDR2 FQGNSA. V lost 2 bases, J lost 6 bases, and 13 bases lay in between. For the CDR3, the DNA is TGTGCCAGCAGCTTAAGCGCTGGCCAGCAGACCCAGTACTTC. Its protein is CASSLSAGQQTQYF.

In its sample, this clonotype ranks as medium-sized (0.01 to 0.1%). The chain recombines TRBV15 with TRBJ2-2, with 7 nucleotides matching TRBD1. The junction had 0 bases not matched to a gene; V was cut back by 2 bases and J by 3 bases. Germline CDR1 and CDR2: LNHNV and YYDKDF (reference sequence). The CDR3 loop spans 14 amino acids. The CDR3 region has the DNA TGTGCCACCAGCAGACAGGGGGACACCGGGGAGCTGTTTTTT. It encodes CATSRQGDTGELFF.

This chain connects TRBV20-1 to TRBJ2-3, with 11 bases lining up with TRBD1. J was trimmed by 1 base and V by 6 bases; bases with no gene match: 3. CDR1 is DFQATT and CDR2 is SNEGSKA in the germline V gene (reference sequence). The CDR3 has 14 residues. CDR3 coding DNA: TGCAGTGCCACGGACAGGGGGCGCACAGATACGCAGTATTTT. Translation gives CSATDRGRTDTQYF.

This clonotype was detected many times. V gene TRBV7-2 combines with J gene TRBJ2-4, with D tentatively TRBD1 (5 bases). This CDR3 spans 17 amino acids. Trimming shortened V by 1 base and J by 7 bases, and 20 bases separated the two germline ends. Germline-derived CDR1 and CDR2 are SGHTA and FQGNSA. For the CDR3, the DNA is TGTGCCAGCAGCTTAGAGGCGACAGAGTTATTGGGGAACATTCAGTACTTC. Translating gives CASSLEATELLGNIQYF.

This clonotype came up a few times. The chain uses TRBV29-1 and TRBJ1-1; D call uncertain. CDR3 length: 10 amino acids. Germline lookup yields CDR1 SQVTM and CDR2 ANQGSEA. V lost 7 bases and J 1 base, leaving 4 bases between the germline ends. The CDR3 loop is CSATNTEAFF. CDR3 DNA sequence: TGCAGCGCCACGAACACTGAAGCTTTCTTT.

This clonotype was observed many times. This chain joins TRBV5-6 and TRBJ2-6; a weak D match, TRBD1 (5 bases). Trimming took off 2 bases at V and 2 bases at J, with 8 bases between the two ends. CDR1 and CDR2 (germline): SGHDT, YYEEEE. The CDR3 extends over 15 amino acids. CDR3 sequence (DNA): TGTGCCAGCAGCTTAGGCAGGGCTGGGGCCAACGTCCTGACTTTC. Translation: CASSLGRAGANVLTF.

This clonotype occurred many times. This sequence joins TRBV7-7 and TRBJ2-7; D might be TRBD2 (5 bases). The V end was cut by 5 bases, the J end by 0 bases, with 14 bases between. Germline loops: CDR1 SSHAT, CDR2 FNYEAQ (reference sequence). This CDR3 comprises 15 residues. The CDR3 sequence is CASSQEPLDSYEQYF. In DNA form, the CDR3 reads TGTGCCAGCAGCCAAGAGCCACTAGACTCCTACGAGCAGTACTTC.

The rearrangement uses TRBV7-2 and TRBJ2-5, with a possible D match to TRBD2 (6 bases). Germline CDR1 is SGHTA and CDR2 is FQGNSA. The CDR3 extends over 15 amino acids. Deletions cut 1 base from V and 4 bases from J, with 13 bases between. The CDR3 bases are TGTGCCAGCAGCTTAGTCGCAGGGAGGCGAGAGACCCAGTACTTC. Protein product: CASSLVAGRRETQYF.

The rearrangement joins TRBV11-2 to TRBJ2-3; TRBD2 agrees at 14 bases. Germline assignment: CDR1 SGHAT and CDR2 FQNNGV. The CDR3 spans 17 residues. Trimming cost V 5 bases and J 5 bases; bases outside gene matches: 9. In DNA, the CDR3 is TGTGCCAGCAGCACTCCGGGACTAGCGGGAGTGAAAGATACGCAGTATTTT. Protein: CASSTPGLAGVKDTQYF.

This clonotype appeared a few times. V and J are TRBV20-1 and TRBJ2-7, with 14 bases aligning to TRBD2. Germline V gene lookup returns CDR1 DFQATT and CDR2 SNEGSKA (reference sequence). CDR3 length: 13 residues. Unmatched junction bases numbered 4, after V lost 6 bases and J lost 6 bases. The CDR3 protein is CSAPTSGRAEQYF. CDR3 bases: TGCAGTGCGCCGACTAGCGGGAGGGCCGAGCAGTACTTC.

Relative to its sample, this clonotype is medium-sized. J is TRBJ1-5 and V is TRBV6-1, with a tentative D call TRBD1 (6 bases). Germline-derived CDR1 and CDR2 are MNHNS and SASEGT. V was cut by 6 bases and J by 0 bases, with 12 bases left in between. The CDR3 extends over 15 amino acids. DNA of the CDR3: TGTGCCAGCAGGGACAACAGGGTTAGCAATCAGCCCCAGCATTTT. It codes for CASRDNRVSNQPQHF.

In this sample, this clonotype is medium-sized. This chain uses TRBV28 with TRBJ1-5; unclear D gene. The CDR3 is made up of 13 amino acids. Trimming took 3 bases from V and 4 from J, leaving 7 bases between them. The V gene's germline CDR1 is MDHEN and CDR2 SYDVKM. The CDR3 DNA follows: TGTGCCAGCAGTTTGGTCCCTAATCAGCCCCAGCATTTT. It encodes CASSLVPNQPQHF. Together with reference TRBV28 and TRBJ1-5, the CDR3 gives the full variable domain: DVKVTQSSRYLVKRTGEKVFLECVQDMDHENMFWYRQDPGLGLRLIYFSYDVKMKEKGDIPEGYSVSREKKERFSLILESASTNQTSMYLCASSLVPNQPQHFGDGTRLSIL.

This clonotype has ten or more counts. The chain is built from TRBV12-3 or TRBV12-4 and TRBJ2-7; 10 bases agree with TRBD1. Trimming took 5 bases from V and 2 from J; bases not matched to a gene: 6. This CDR3 is 15 amino acids long. CDR3 loop: CASSAAGQGAYEQYF. Written as DNA, the CDR3 is TGTGCCAGCAGTGCGGCCGGACAGGGGGCCTACGAGCAGTACTTC.

Ten or more counts support this clonotype. The chain combines TRBV5-6 with TRBJ1-6, with TRBD1 identical over 9 bases. The CDR3 sequence is 15 residues long. Germline CDR1 SGHDT, CDR2 YYEEEE. The V and J ends lost 3 bases and 5 bases, in that order; junction bases with no gene match: 3. The CDR3 reads CASSWDRADNSPLHF. The CDR3 nucleotides read TGTGCCAGCAGCTGGGACAGGGCGGATAATTCACCCCTCCACTTT.

This clonotype was observed many times. The chain's CDR3 is CAWSPALGNTEAFF. In DNA form, the CDR3 reads TGTGCCTGGAGCCCCGCCCTAGGGAACACTGAAGCTTTCTTT. The rearrangement joins TRBV30 to TRBJ1-1; D uncertain. The CDR3 spans 14 residues. CDR1 GTSNPN and CDR2 SVGIG come from the germline V gene (reference sequence). V lost 3 bases and J lost 1, with 12 bases in between.

Ten or more counts support this clonotype. This chain connects TRBV20-1 to TRBJ2-1; 14 bases agree with TRBD2. Trimming at V came to 3 bases and at J to 4 bases, leaving 2 bases not matched to a gene. CDR3 length: 15 amino acids. Per germline, CDR1 DFQATT and CDR2 SNEGSKA (reference sequence). CDR3 region: CSASRLAGGYNEQFF. The CDR3 nucleotides read TGCAGTGCTAGTAGACTAGCGGGAGGGTACAATGAGCAGTTCTTC.